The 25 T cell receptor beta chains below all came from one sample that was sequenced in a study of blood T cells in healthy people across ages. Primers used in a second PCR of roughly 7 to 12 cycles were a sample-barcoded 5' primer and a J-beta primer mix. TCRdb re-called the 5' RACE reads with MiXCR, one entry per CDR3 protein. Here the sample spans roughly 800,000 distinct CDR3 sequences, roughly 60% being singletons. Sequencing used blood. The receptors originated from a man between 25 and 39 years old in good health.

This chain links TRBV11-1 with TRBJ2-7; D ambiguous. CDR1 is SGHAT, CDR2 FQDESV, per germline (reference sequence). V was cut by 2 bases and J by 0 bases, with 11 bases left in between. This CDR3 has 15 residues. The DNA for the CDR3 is TGTGCCAGCAGCTTAACCCAGACCACCTCCTACGAGCAGTACTTC. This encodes CASSLTQTTSYEQYF.

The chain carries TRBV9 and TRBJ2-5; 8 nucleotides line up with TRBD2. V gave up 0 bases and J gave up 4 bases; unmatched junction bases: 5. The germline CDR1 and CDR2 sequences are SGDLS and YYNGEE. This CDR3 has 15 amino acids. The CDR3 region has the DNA TGTGCCAGCAGCGTAGGAGCGGGAGATCGAGAGACCCAGTACTTC. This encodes CASSVGAGDRETQYF. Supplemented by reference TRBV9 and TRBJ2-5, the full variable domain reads DSGVTQTPKHLITATGQRVTLRCSPRSGDLSVYWYQQSLDQGLQFLIQYYNGEERAKGNILERFSAQQFPDLHSELNLSSLELGDSALYFCASSVGAGDRETQYFGPGTRLLVL.

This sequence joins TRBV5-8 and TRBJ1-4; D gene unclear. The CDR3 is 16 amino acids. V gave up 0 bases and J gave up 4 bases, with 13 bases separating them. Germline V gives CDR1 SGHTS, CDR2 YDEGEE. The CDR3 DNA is TGTGCCAGCAGCTTGGGGCAACCGGGCTTTAATGAAAAACTGTTTTTT. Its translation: CASSLGQPGFNEKLFF. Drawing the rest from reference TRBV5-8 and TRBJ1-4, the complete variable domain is EAGVTQSPTHLIKTRGQQATLRCSPISGHTSVYWYQQALGLGLQFLLWYDEGEERNRGNFPPRFSGRQFPNYSSELNVNALELEDSALYLCASSLGQPGFNEKLFFGSGTQLSVL.

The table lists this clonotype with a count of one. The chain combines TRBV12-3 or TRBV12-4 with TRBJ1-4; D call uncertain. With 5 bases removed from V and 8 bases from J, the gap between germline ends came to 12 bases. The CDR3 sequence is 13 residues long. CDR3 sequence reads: CASSVNEGEKLFF. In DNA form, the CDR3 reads TGTGCCAGCAGTGTTAACGAGGGAGAAAAACTGTTTTTT.

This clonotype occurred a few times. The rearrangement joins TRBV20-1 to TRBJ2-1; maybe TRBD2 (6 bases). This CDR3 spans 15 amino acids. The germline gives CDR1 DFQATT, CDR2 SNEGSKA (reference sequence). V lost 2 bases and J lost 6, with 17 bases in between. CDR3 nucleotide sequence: TGCAGTGCTAGAACACCGCTAGCGTCATTCAATGAGCAGTTCTTC. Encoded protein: CSARTPLASFNEQFF.

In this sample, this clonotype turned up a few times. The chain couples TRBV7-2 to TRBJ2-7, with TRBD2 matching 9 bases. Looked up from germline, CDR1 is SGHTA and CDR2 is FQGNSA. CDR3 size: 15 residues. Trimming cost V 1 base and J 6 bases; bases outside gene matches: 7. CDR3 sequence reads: CASSLVGLAGSEQYF. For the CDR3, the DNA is TGTGCCAGCAGCTTAGTCGGGCTAGCGGGATCCGAGCAGTACTTC.

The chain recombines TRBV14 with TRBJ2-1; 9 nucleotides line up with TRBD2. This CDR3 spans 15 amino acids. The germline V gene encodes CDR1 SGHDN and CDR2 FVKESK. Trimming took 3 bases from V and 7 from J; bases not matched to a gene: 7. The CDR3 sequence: CASSQPLAGQNEQFF. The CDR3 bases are TGTGCCAGCAGCCAGCCCCTAGCGGGGCAGAATGAGCAGTTCTTC.

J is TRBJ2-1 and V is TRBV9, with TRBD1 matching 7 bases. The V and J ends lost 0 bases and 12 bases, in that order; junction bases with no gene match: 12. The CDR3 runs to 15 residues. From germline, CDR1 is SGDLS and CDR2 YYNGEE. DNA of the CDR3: TGTGCCAGCAGCGTAGCCTCCGGGACAGCAAAATGGCAGTTCTTC. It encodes CASSVASGTAKWQFF.

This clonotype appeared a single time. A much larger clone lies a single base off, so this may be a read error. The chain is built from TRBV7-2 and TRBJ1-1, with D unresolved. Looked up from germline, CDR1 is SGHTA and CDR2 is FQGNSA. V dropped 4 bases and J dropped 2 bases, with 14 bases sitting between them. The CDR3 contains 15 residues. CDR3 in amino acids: CASSSGRAYNTEAFF. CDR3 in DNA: TGTGCCAGCAGCTCCGGACGGGCCTATAACACTGAAGCTTTCTTT.

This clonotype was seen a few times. The CDR3 here is CSASLSSGGYTF. In DNA, the CDR3 is TGCAGTGCTAGCCTCTCTTCGGGCGGCTACACCTTC. The chain recombines TRBV20-1 with TRBJ1-2; no reliable D call. There are 12 residues in the CDR3. Looked up from germline, CDR1 is DFQATT and CDR2 is SNEGSKA (reference sequence). Trimming removed 3 bases from V and 8 bases from J, with 13 bases in between.

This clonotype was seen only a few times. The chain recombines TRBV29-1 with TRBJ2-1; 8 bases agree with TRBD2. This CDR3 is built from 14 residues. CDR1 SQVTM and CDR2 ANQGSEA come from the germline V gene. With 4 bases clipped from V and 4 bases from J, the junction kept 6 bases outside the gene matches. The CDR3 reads CSVGPGTRYNEQFF. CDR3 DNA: TGCAGCGTTGGACCCGGGACTAGGTACAATGAGCAGTTCTTC.

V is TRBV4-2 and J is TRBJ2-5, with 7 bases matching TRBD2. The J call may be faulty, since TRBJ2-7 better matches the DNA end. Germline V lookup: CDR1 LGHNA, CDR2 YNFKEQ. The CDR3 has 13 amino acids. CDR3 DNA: TGTGCCAGCAGCCAAGATGGGGAGGGCGAGCAGTACTTC. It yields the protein CASSQDGEGEQYF.

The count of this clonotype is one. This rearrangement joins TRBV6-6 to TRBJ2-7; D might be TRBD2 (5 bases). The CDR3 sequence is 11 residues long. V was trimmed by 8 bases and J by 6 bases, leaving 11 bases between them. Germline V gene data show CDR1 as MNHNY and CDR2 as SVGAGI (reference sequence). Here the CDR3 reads CASQVGGEQYF. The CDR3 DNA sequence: TGTGCCAGCCAAGTAGGAGGCGAGCAGTACTTC.

Here the CDR3 reads CASSLGSNEQFF. DNA for the CDR3: TGTGCCAGCAGCTTGGGGAGTAATGAGCAGTTCTTC. The chain couples TRBV7-9 to TRBJ2-1; possibly TRBD2 for D (5 bases). Per germline, CDR1 SEHNR and CDR2 FQNEAQ (reference sequence). V lost 3 bases, J lost 7 bases, and 7 bases lay in between. This CDR3 has 12 residues.

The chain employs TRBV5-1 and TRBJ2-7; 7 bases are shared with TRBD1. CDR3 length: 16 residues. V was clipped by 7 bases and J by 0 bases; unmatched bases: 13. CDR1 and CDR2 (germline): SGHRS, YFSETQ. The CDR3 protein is CASAVGPWDSSYEQYF. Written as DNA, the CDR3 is TGCGCCAGCGCGGTGGGTCCCTGGGACAGCTCCTACGAGCAGTACTTC.

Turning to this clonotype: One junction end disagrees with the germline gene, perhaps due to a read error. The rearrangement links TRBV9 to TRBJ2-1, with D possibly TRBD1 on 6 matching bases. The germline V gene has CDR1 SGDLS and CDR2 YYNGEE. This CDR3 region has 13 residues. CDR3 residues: CVSSVVSGAEQFF. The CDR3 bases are TGTGTCAGCAGCGTAGTATCAGGGGCTGAGCAGTTCTTC.

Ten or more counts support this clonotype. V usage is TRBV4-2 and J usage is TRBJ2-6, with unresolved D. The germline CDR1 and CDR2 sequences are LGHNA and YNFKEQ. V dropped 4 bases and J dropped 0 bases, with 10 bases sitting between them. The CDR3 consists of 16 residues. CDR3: CASSPVASSGANVLTF. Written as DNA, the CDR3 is TGTGCCAGCAGCCCAGTCGCCAGCTCTGGGGCCAACGTCCTGACTTTC.

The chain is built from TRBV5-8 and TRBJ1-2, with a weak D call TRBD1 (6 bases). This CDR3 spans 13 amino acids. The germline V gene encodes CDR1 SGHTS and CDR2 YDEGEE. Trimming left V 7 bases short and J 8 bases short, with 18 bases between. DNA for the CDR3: TGTGCCAGCCGGGGGGAGGACAGATCCGGCTACACCTTC. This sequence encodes CASRGEDRSGYTF.

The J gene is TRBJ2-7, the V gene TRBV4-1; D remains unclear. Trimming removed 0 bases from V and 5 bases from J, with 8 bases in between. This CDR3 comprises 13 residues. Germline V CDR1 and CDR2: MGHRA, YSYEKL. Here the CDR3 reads CASSQEGWDEQYF. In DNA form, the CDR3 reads TGCGCCAGCAGCCAAGAGGGTTGGGACGAGCAGTACTTC.

CDR3 nucleotides: TGTGCCAGCAGTGTCTTATCCGGGTCGAACAATGAGCAGTTCTTC. It is translated as CASSVLSGSNNEQFF. The V gene is TRBV6-4, the J gene TRBJ2-1; D remains unclear. The CDR3 runs to 15 residues. The germline CDR1 and CDR2 sequences are MRHNA and SNTAGT. V lost 4 bases to trimming and J lost 5 bases, with 15 bases between them.

The CDR3 loop is CASSSNMNTEAFF. The CDR3 DNA is TGTGCCAGCAGCTCCAATATGAACACTGAAGCTTTCTTT. This chain connects TRBV7-9 to TRBJ1-1; unclear D gene. The CDR3 runs to 13 residues. Germline V gene lookup returns CDR1 SEHNR and CDR2 FQNEAQ (reference sequence). Trimming removed 4 bases at V and 0 bases at J, with 6 bases between.

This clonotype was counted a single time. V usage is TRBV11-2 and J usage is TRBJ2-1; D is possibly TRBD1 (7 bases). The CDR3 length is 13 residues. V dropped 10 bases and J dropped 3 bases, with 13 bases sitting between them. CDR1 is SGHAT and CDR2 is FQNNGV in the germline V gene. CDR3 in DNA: TGTGCCACGCGGGACAGAGACTACAATGAGCAGTTCTTC. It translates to CATRDRDYNEQFF.

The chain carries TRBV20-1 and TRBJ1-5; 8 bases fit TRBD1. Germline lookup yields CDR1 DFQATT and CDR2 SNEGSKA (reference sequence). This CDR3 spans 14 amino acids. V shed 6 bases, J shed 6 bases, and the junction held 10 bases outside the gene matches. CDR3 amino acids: CSAVRGRGPQPQHF. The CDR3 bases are TGCAGTGCAGTCCGGGGCAGGGGGCCTCAGCCCCAGCATTTT.

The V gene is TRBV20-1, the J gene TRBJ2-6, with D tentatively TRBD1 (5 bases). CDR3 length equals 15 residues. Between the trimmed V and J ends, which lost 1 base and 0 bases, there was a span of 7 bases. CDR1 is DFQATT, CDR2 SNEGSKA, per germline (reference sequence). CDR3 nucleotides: TGCAGTGCTAGAGGACAGTACTCTGGGGCCAACGTCCTGACTTTC. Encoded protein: CSARGQYSGANVLTF.

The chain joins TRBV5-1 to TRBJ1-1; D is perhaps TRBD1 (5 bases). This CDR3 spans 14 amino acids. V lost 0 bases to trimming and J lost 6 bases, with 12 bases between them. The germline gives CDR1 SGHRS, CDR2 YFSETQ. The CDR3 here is CASSLGPEGPEAFF. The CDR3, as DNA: TGCGCCAGCAGCTTGGGTCCAGAGGGACCTGAAGCTTTCTTT.